This TCR beta chain derives from a study of shared T cell receptors in the human thymus. This CDR3 region has 14 residues. V was pared by 6 bases and J by 0 bases, with 12 bases between. The germline V gene has CDR1 MNHEY and CDR2 SVGAGI. Here immunoSEQ multiplex PCR was the method, and the copy in TCRdb shows in-frame clones only, minus some. The top ten hold around 0.0099% of the sample, which has 550,000 to 800,000 clones, 80% to 90% seen once. This sample was also put to use in a study of human thymus T cells. Turning to that study: Donation came from healthy Finnish infants having corrective surgery for congenital heart defects. Resections that were taken during corrective heart surgery supplied the thymus tissue. Blood and thymic repertoires both appeared biased in V and J gene usage.

This chain connects TRBV6-5 to TRBJ2-7; the D gene is possibly TRBD1 (5 bases). The receptor was derived from a girl in the first two years of life with a congenital heart defect. The sequenced sample was thymocytes. DNA for the CDR3: TGTGCCAGCAGACCATACAGGAGCTCCTACGAGCAGTACTTC. The encoded protein is CASRPYRSSYEQYF.